This is a list of T cell receptor beta chains from one sample in a study of OX40 agonist ivuxolimab in advanced cancers. Clones were sequenced by immunoSEQ multiplex PCR, and TCRdb holds only the in-frame ones, with some missing. The repertoire holds 20,000 to 30,000 clones, with more than 75% as singletons. This material consisted of CD4+ or CD8+ T cells sorted from blood, taken in a trial of the OX40 agonist ivuxolimab. Receptor source: an adult with an advanced solid tumor such as melanoma, head and neck, liver or kidney cancer. Each CDR3 is given without its conserved first and last residue.

v_gene | CDR3aa
TRBV4-3 | ASSQDRGGWDSPLH
TRBV9 | ASSPGTGASGTEAF
TRBV27 | ASSFRRSTDTQY
TRBV6-5 | ASSSQNTDTQY
TRBV5-4 | ASSSQVSGNTIY
TRBV23-1 | ASSQIRNNSGRPYEQY
TRBV6-1 | ASSALLGDTEAF
TRBV18 | ASSPLATGGEETQY
TRBV5-1 | ASSPSGRSGEQF
TRBV29-1 | SVEDAGRRQY
TRBV2 | ASIGLILSGELF
TRBV5-1 | ASSFPGNEKLF
TRBV10-3 | AISESRQTTSTDTQY
TRBV7-2 | ASSLVGGQETQY
TRBV15 | ATSRGRLAGPYEQY
TRBV18 | ASTPEGAGYGNQPQH
TRBV18 | ASSPPLGSGNTIY
TRBV7-3 | ASSLTSGRDTQY
TRBV5-1 | ASSLSAGPTDTQY
TRBV6-6 | ASSRDRGAYEQY
TRBV7-6 | ASGVGAFQPQH
TRBV9 | ASSPRLAVGVEQF
TRBV7-9 | ASTSPSGFSYNEQF
TRBV11-3 | ASSSGLAGGEQF
TRBV6-5 | ASSYSKQGLVNTIY
TRBV5-1 | ASSPRGDNGYT
TRBV28 | ASSPGGPNEKLF
TRBV18 | ASSRQDTGELF
TRBV4-1 | ASSQGWTGMNTEAF
TRBV28 | ASSRAGTGAAYEQY
TRBV18 | ASSPPSALREAF
TRBV7-2 | ASSPRQGPWPQH
TRBV6-6 | ASSSPTTGPYEQY
TRBV5-1 | ASSPSTSDSYEQY
TRBV4-1 | ASSQAGGAGNTIY
TRBV7-2 | ASSLAGAGPTDTQY
TRBV6-1 | ASSELTLGGSNQPQH
TRBV30 | AWRWDYNEQF
TRBV5-6 | ASSRTADIISSYNEQF
TRBV9 | ASSVGLVTDTQY
TRBV6-1 | ASSGGQQSFPYEQY
TRBV11-2 | ASSPNRDHNEQF
TRBV7-2 | ASSLGDGGLEQY
TRBV4-2 | ASSQVGGQDTQY
TRBV25-1 | ASRQGAGETQY
TRBV7-9 | ASSPTGDSPLH
TRBV14 | ASSQDLQRSYEQY
TRBV15 | ATSRDWGSTNEKLF